This TCR beta chain was observed in a study of regulatory T cells in long-lasting Graves disease (dated by TCRdb to 2020 to 2023). Some background on the complete study: Patients with newly diagnosed Graves' disease had been on antithyroid drugs for under 3 months. Peripheral blood TCR sequencing and RNA sequencing compared persistent Graves' disease patients with newly diagnosed Graves' disease patients. The study was registered as a clinical trial and conducted in China. A total of roughly 35 samples underwent TCR sequencing: around 13 from persistent and some 20 from newly diagnosed Graves' disease patients. General findings and caveats noted by the study authors: The authors noted that the small sample size was a limitation that may lower accuracy. Only the TCR beta chain was sequenced and analyzed. More public clonotypes were shared among persistent patients (roughly 2,900) than among newly diagnosed patients (roughly 1,000). Lower TCR Shannon entropy and fewer highly expanded clones were observed in persistent Graves' disease patients than in newly diagnosed patients, which suggested clonal expansion. Peripheral blood alone was examined, since thyroid tissue, which constituted the primary lesion, could not be accessed. Preferential use of TRBV28, TRBJ1-2 and TRBJ2-5 was observed in persistent disease, whereas TRBV20-1 and TRBJ2-1 were favored in newly diagnosed disease.

The time point label here, explained by the study, means: newly diagnosed GD, antithyroid drugs for less than 3 months. RNA was extracted from PBMCs in TRIzol for both TCR sequencing and RNA sequencing. The diagnosis of Graves' disease followed American Thyroid Association guidelines. Patients were recruited from an endocrinology department in Xi'an, China. Each patient gave about 8.1 milliliters of peripheral blood, collected in an EDTA anticoagulant tube. Ficoll Paque Plus density gradient separation was used to isolate PBMCs, and no additional T cell sorting was done. An Agilent 2100 Bioanalyzer and agarose gel were used to check RNA quality, while a NanoDrop 2000 measured RNA concentration. Receptor libraries were prepared by multiplex PCR. The sample was run on an Illumina HiSeq 4000. iRepertoire HTBI primers and Arm-PCR amplification of CDR3 regions were used to construct TCR beta libraries. Before sequencing, the PCR products underwent gel purification. Under the source paper's analysis protocol: Gene usage analysis of CDR3 amino acid clonotypes relied on the roughly 67 TRBV and around 14 TRBJ segments identified across samples. Filtered high-quality paired reads were merged into contigs using COPE and FqMerger. BLAST was used to align contigs to IMGT TRBV, TRBD and TRBJ reference genes, and CDR3 was defined according to IMGT. Clonotypes above 0.1% frequency were classified as highly expanded clones. Shannon entropy was used to measure repertoire diversity, and the Gini coefficient was used to measure V-J evenness. Public clonotypes were defined as clonotypes shared by more than one individual. The public reads were run again by TCRdb, first through fastp at Q25 and then through MiXCR, and only productive beta chains were kept. Identical CDR3 protein sequences are pooled into one entry, listed with their most common genes and DNA. None of the V and J calls come from the authors' own analysis; TCRdb made them. The sample table lists 300,000 to 400,000 distinct CDR3 sequences, approximately 15% of them with a count of one. 30% of the sample lies in the top ten.

Comment on this clonotype: Its antigen remains unidentified. This could be a read error, since a much larger clone is one nucleotide away.

The germline V gene (reference sequence) provides CDR1 LGHDT and CDR2 YNNKEL. Spanning cysteine to phenylalanine, the CDR3 consists of 16 amino acids. Kept here is only the CDR3 DNA, which spans 48 bases and is read in frame from base 1. The junction shows trimming of 1 base on V and 1 base on J, plus 13 bases between the germline ends. Separately, the same data were catalogued under a study of T cells in Graves' hyperthyroidism and ophthalmopathy. As the second study states: Stable Graves' hyperthyroidism was defined as the absence of progression to ophthalmopathy over 18 months of follow-up. Hyperthyroidism patients were aged 18 to 65 years and newly diagnosed, with disease duration of less than 2 months. The study excluded patients with uncontrolled infections, other autoimmune diseases, pregnancy or lactation. Diagnoses were established on the basis of clinical symptoms, serum thyroxine and TRAb, thyroid ultrasound, and orbital computed tomography. The first round of RT-PCR for the TCR CDR3 was performed with the HTBI primer set and the Qiagen OneStep RT-PCR kit. Most expanded thyroid clonotypes (frequency above 0.001) were also found in blood, which suggests that blood repertoires may mirror thyroid immune responses. Ophthalmopathy was separated from stable hyperthyroidism by a 13 V-J signature model, with approximately 85% sensitivity and approximately 81% specificity obtained in cross-validation and 80%/75% obtained in testing. In validation, the model predicted progression to ophthalmopathy a median of about 6 months before onset, with over 55% sensitivity and 72.22% specificity. To identify distinguishing TCR V-J signatures, a discovery cohort of 100 patients was used, comprising 43 with Graves' ophthalmopathy and around 57 with stable Graves' hyperthyroidism. Whether ophthalmopathy could be predicted prospectively was tested in an independent validation cohort made up of under 20 hyperthyroidism patients plus 17 patients who later progressed to ophthalmopathy. The 100 discovery patients were divided at random into training and test sets in a 7:3 ratio. In several Graves' hyperthyroidism patients, the study also compared T-cell repertoires from thyroid tissue with T-cell repertoires from blood. Following sampling, methimazole starting at 30 mg daily was given to hyperthyroidism patients, and high-dose intravenous methylprednisolone was given to ophthalmopathy patients. The libraries were constructed in a second round of multiplex PCR and then size-selected and purified. The libraries were sequenced on an Illumina HiSeq2000 using paired-end 100 bp reads. SOAPnuke was used to process the raw data, removing reads that contained adapters or uncalled bases, had a mean Phred below 15, or lacked an exact match to the constant primer or identifier. High-quality paired reads were merged using COPE v1.2.5, and each unique nucleotide sequence was defined as a clonotype. Clonotypes were aligned to IMGT TRBV, TRBD and TRBJ reference segments using MiTCR v1.1. Only V-J combinations with frequency above 0.0001, covering 99% to 99.2% of repertoires, were analysed. A TCS score was defined as the ratio of F50 (clonal expansion) to E x V (chaos), with BLOSUM62-based TCRdist applied between CDR3 peptides within each V-J. Welch's t-statistics and random forest reduced roughly 540 V-J features to 13, which were used in a naive Bayes classifier (R e1071). No statistical method was used to fix the sample size in advance, and group allocation was not hidden from the investigators. TCR Vbeta CDR3 sequencing of 135 peripheral blood samples (over 40 ophthalmopathy, around 80 hyperthyroidism and about 17 progressor patients) is reported in the paper.

The source of this sequence is a man between 35 and 55 years old with Graves disease. Donor details come from another sample of the same person, matched by shared clones. The V and J segments used are TRBV3-1 and TRBJ2-5; the D segment cannot be called with confidence. The sample consisted of peripheral blood mononuclear cells (PBMCs), taken at new diagnosis, from a patient treated with antithyroid drugs. The DNA sequence is given as TGTGCCAGCAGCCAAGGAGGTCATTTACTCCAAGAGACCCAGTACTTC. This is translated as CASSQGGHLLQETQYF.